The sequence of this T cell receptor beta chain was determined in a study of post-analysis software for immune sequencing data. Study-wide findings and caveats: Included in a set of roughly five TRBV segments more frequent in patients than controls were TRBV5-6, TRBV5-1 and TRBV20-1.

Trimming removed 3 bases at V and 2 bases at J, with 13 bases between. Germline assignment: CDR1 DFQATT and CDR2 SNEGSKA (reference sequence). The CDR3 runs 14 residues. Remarks on this clonotype: Its antigen remains unknown.

Prepared libraries of TCR beta cDNA carried unique molecular identifiers. TCRdb reanalysed the PCR reads using MiXCR and keeps one entry per CDR3 protein. The sample carries about 770,000 distinct CDR3 sequences, around 45% recorded once. The sample was blood. This clonotype was obtained from a girl aged 10 to 17 with multiple sclerosis. The chain has TRBV20-1 and TRBJ1-2; no definite D call. Here the CDR3 DNA reads TGCAGTGCTAGTCGGGTGCAGGACAACTATGGCTACACCTTC. Protein: CSASRVQDNYGYTF.